The present entry profiles one TCR beta chain with its context. What it binds is not known. The V gene lost 0 bases and the J gene lost 1 base, with 2 bases spanning the gap. The CDR3 has 13 residues. In germline, CDR1 is ENHRY, CDR2 SYGVKD. This sample stems from a study of T cells after yellow fever vaccination. Background on the study: Preparing low-cell-number fractions relied on SMART-Seq v4 Ultra Low Input. Broader study findings: Clonotypes found in both CD4 and CD8 compartments made up a small share.

5'RACE template switching generated TCR cDNA, adding a universal primer site and UMIs. TCRdb reprocessed the 5' RACE reads with MiXCR, giving one entry per CDR3 protein. The table has 300,000 to 450,000 distinct CDR3 sequences, roughly 8.3% seen once; the top ten hold 15% to 20%. Sequencing used PBMCs, obtained roughly seven weeks after the first yellow fever vaccination. The origin of this receptor is a man aged 18 to 30 who received the YFV17D yellow fever vaccine. V usage is TRBV10-3 and J usage is TRBJ2-3; D uncertain. The CDR3 sequence is CAISESGTDTQYF. The CDR3 DNA follows: TGTGCCATCAGTGAGTCTGGCACAGATACGCAGTATTTT.